Detailed here is one TCR beta chain. Antigen unknown. The junction departs from germline at one end; a sequencing error may be responsible. Germline-derived CDR1 and CDR2 are SGHVS and FQNEAQ. The CDR3 is 14 residues long. These data come from a study of vaccination and CD4 T cells after COVID-19. The wider study: Each enrolled participant received a two-dose regimen of either BNT162b2 or mRNA-1273 vaccine.

Treatment denoted: roughly ten-day PBMC culture with coronavirus spike peptide pools or control peptides (ViraFEST assay). Before Alpha, Beta and Delta appeared in the US, convalescents tested positive (March–late 2020). Sequence data for DNA of cultured CD4+ T cells were generated by the Oncomine TCR Beta short-read assay. TCRdb reanalysed the PCR reads using MiXCR and keeps one entry per CDR3 protein. The table includes 24,000 or so distinct CDR3 sequences, around two fifths detected once. The source material was CD4+ T cells from blood, cultured in vitro. The receptor was derived from a human donor who had recovered from COVID-19. The rearrangement links TRBV7-8 to TRBJ1-4; D gene unclear. In nucleotides, the CDR3 is TGTGCCAGCAGCCGATTTCGGACGAGTGAAAAACTGTGTTTT. Translated: CASSRFRTSEKLCF.